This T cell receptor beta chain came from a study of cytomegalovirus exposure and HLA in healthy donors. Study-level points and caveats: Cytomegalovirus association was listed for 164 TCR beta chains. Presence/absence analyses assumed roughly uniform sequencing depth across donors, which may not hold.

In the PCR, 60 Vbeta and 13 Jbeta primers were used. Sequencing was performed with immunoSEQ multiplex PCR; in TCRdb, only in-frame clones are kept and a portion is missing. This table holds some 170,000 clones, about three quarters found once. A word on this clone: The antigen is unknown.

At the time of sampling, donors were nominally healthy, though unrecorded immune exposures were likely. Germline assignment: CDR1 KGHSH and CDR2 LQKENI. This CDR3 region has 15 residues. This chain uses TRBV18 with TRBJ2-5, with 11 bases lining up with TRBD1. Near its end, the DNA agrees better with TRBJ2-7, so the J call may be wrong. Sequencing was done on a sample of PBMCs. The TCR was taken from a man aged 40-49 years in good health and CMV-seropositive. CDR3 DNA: TGTGCCAGCTCACTAGGGGACAGGGGGAGCTACGAGCAGTACTTC. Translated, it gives CASSLGDRGSYEQYF.